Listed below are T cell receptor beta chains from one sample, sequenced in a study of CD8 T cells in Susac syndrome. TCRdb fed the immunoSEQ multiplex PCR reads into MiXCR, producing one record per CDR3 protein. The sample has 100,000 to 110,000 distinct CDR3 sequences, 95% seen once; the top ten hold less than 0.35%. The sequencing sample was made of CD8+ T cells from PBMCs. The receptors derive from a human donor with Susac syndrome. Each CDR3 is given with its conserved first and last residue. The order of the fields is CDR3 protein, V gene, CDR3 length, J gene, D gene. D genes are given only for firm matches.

CDR3: CASSPNDRGDNEQFF
V: TRBV7-2
length: 15
J: TRBJ2-1
D: TRBD1

CDR3: CASNEGAAEAFF
V: TRBV12-3/TRBV12-4
length: 12
J: TRBJ1-1
D: TRBD1

CDR3: CASSLGTGGAVDEQYF
V: TRBV4-1
length: 16
J: TRBJ2-7
D: TRBD1

CDR3: CSAPRAGWNEQFF
V: TRBV20-1
length: 13
J: TRBJ2-1
D: -

CDR3: CASSQPATSATDTQYF
V: TRBV14
length: 16
J: TRBJ2-3
D: TRBD2

CDR3: CATSREGRYNEQFF
V: TRBV15
length: 14
J: TRBJ2-1
D: -

CDR3: CASRGLAGLSSTDTQYF
V: TRBV7-8
length: 17
J: TRBJ2-3
D: TRBD2

CDR3: CASSPRGTSSTDTQYF
V: TRBV28
length: 16
J: TRBJ2-3
D: -

CDR3: CASSLSGTTVNEQFF
V: TRBV18
length: 15
J: TRBJ2-1
D: TRBD2

CDR3: CASRDRGWSEAFF
V: TRBV2
length: 13
J: TRBJ1-1
D: TRBD1

CDR3: CASSYDATYNEQFF
V: TRBV6-2/TRBV6-3
length: 14
J: TRBJ2-1
D: -

CDR3: CASRGPSNEQFF
V: TRBV12-3/TRBV12-4
length: 12
J: TRBJ2-1
D: -

CDR3: CASRFQDSDTQYF
V: TRBV7-9
length: 13
J: TRBJ2-3
D: -

CDR3: CASTGLAGEEQYF
V: TRBV6-5
length: 13
J: TRBJ2-7
D: TRBD2

CDR3: CASSYSSGMLYDGYTF
V: TRBV6-2/TRBV6-3
length: 16
J: TRBJ1-2
D: -

CDR3: CASSHTAFNSPLHF
V: TRBV3-1
length: 14
J: TRBJ1-6
D: -

CDR3: CSAGQGNTGELFF
V: TRBV29-1
length: 13
J: TRBJ2-2
D: TRBD1